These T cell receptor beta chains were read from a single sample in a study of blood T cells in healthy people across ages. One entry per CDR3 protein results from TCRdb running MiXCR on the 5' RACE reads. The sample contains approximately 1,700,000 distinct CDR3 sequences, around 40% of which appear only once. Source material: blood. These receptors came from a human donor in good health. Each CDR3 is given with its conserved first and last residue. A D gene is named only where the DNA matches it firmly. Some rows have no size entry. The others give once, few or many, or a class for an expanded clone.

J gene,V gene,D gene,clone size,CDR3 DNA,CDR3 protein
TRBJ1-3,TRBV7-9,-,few,TGTGCCAGCAGCTTAGGGACTTTGACAGGCCGCTCTGGAAACACCATATATTTT,CASSLGTLTGRSGNTIYF
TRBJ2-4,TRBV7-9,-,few,TGTGCCAGCAGCTTCTGGACAGACCAAAACATTCAGTACTTC,CASSFWTDQNIQYF
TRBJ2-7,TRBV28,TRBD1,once,TGTGCCAGCAGTACTCCTCAGGGGGCCTCAACGGCAGAGCGGTACTTC,CASSTPQGASTAERYF
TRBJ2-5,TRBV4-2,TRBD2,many,TGTGCCAGCAGCCCCAGCGGGGGGCTTGGGGAGACCCAGTACTTC,CASSPSGGLGETQYF
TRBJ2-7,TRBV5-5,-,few,TGTGCCAGCAGCTTCGGGGTCGGGCTAGGAGCCTACGAGCAGTACTTC,CASSFGVGLGAYEQYF
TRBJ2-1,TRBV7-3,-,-,TGTGCCAGCAGCTTAAAGCCGTGGCTAGAAACCCCCAATGAGCAGTTCTTC,CASSLKPWLETPNEQFF
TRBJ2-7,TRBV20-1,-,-,TGCAGTGCTATCCATGAATCCGAAGGGGAGCAGTACTTC,CSAIHESEGEQYF
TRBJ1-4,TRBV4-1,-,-,TGCGCCAGCAGCCAATCCCCCAAGGGGAGAGTTGAAGAAAAACTGTTTTTT,CASSQSPKGRVEEKLFF
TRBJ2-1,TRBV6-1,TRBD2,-,TGTGCCAGCAAGGTAGCGGGGGGACCCTTAAGCTCCTACAATGAGCAGTTCTTC,CASKVAGGPLSSYNEQFF
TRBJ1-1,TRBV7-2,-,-,TGTGCCAGCAGCACCGAATCCGGACTTTTTAAGGCTTTCTTT,CASSTESGLFKAFF
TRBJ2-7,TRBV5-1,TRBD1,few,TGCGCCAGCAGCTTGGCCGGGACAGGGGGCGACGAGCAGTACTTC,CASSLAGTGGDEQYF
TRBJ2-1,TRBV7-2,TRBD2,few,TGTGCCAGCAGACGAACTAGCGCCTGGGATGAGCAGTTCTTC,CASRRTSAWDEQFF
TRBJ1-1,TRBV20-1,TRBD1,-,TGCAGTGCTAGCCAGGGACAGGGCACTGAAGCTTTCTTT,CSASQGQGTEAFF
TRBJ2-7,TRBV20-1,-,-,TGCAGTGCTCTCCCGGGCCCTTCCTACGAGCAGTACTTC,CSALPGPSYEQYF
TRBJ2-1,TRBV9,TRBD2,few,TGTGCCAGCAGCGCCTCCGTAGCGGGGCCTTACAACGAGCAGTTCTTC,CASSASVAGPYNEQFF
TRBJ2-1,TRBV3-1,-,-,TGTGCCAGCAGCCAAGATCGGGGGCAGGGAAGGAATGAGCAGTTCTTC,CASSQDRGQGRNEQFF
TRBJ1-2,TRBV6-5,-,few,TGTGCCAGCAGAGTCAGTGCTAACTATGGCTACACCTTC,CASRVSANYGYTF
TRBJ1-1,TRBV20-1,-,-,TGCAGTGCTACTCCCGGGGGGGGGTACACTGAAGCTTTCTTT,CSATPGGGYTEAFF
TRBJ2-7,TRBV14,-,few,TGTGCCAGCAGCCAAGACGGAGGACTACACTCCTACGAGCAGTACTTC,CASSQDGGLHSYEQYF
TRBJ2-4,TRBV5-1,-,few,TGCGCCAGCAGCTTGCCCAGGGGGGAGGCCAAAAACATTCAGTACTTC,CASSLPRGEAKNIQYF
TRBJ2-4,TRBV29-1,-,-,TGCAGCGCCGCGGGCTTTACTGCAAACATTCAGTACTTC,CSAAGFTANIQYF
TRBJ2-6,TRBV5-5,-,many,TGTGCCAGTAGTCACAGTCTCTCTGGGGCCAACGTCCTGACTTTC,CASSHSLSGANVLTF
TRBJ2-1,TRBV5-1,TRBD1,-,TGCGCCAGTAGCGTCCAGGGACAGGATAATGAGCAGTTCTTC,CASSVQGQDNEQFF
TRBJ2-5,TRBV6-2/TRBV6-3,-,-,TGTGCCAGCAGTCCTACACCCGGGACATCTCAAGAGACCCAGTACTTC,CASSPTPGTSQETQYF
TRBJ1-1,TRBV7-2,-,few,TGTGCCAGCAGCTTAGGATATCATGCTGAAGCTTTCTTT,CASSLGYHAEAFF
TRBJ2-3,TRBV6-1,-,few,TGTGCCAGCCTTCCAAACAGCGACCTTTGGGCAGATACGCAGTATTTT,CASLPNSDLWADTQYF
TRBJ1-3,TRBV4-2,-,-,TGTGCCAGCAGCCAAGTTTCAGGGGCTATCTCTGGAAACACCAGATATTTT,CASSQVSGAISGNTRYF
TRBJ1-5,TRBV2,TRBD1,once,TGTGCCAGCAGTGAAGCGAGGGGACAGCCGCCCAAGCCCCAGCATTTT,CASSEARGQPPKPQHF
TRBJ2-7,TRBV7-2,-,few,TGTGCCAGCAGCTCCGTACCTTATGGCGAGCAGTACTTC,CASSSVPYGEQYF
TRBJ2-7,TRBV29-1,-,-,TGCAGCGGAGGAGGAGACTCCTACGGGCAGTACTTC,CSGGGDSYGQYF
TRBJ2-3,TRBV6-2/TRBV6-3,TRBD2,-,TGTGCCAGCAGCTTCGGGACTAGCGGGGAACTGAGCCTCACAGATACGCAGTATTTT,CASSFGTSGELSLTDTQYF
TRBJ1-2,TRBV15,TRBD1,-,TGTGCCACCAGCTTTGACAATACGGGACAGGCGATCGATTTCTATGGCTACACCTTC,CATSFDNTGQAIDFYGYTF
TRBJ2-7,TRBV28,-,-,TGTGCCAGCAGCACCTTTGGGGCACTAAATGAGCAGTACTTC,CASSTFGALNEQYF
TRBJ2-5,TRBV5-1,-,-,TGCGCCAGCAGTTATTTCTCTAGTTCGGAGACCCAGTACTTC,CASSYFSSSETQYF
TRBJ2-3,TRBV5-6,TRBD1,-,TGTGCCAGCAGCTTGGTTGTTTCCGGGACAGGGGGCAAGGATACGCAGTATTTT,CASSLVVSGTGGKDTQYF
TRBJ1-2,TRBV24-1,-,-,TGTGCCACCAGTGATTCGCGTGTTGTCGATGGCTACACCTTC,CATSDSRVVDGYTF
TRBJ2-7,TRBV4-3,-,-,TGCGCCAGCAGCCAAGATATGACTTCCGTCACGGAGCAGTACTTC,CASSQDMTSVTEQYF
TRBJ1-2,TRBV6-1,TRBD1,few,TGTGCCAGCAGTCCGACCGGGACAGGGCACGGCTACACCTTC,CASSPTGTGHGYTF
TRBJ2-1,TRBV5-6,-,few,TGTGCCAGCAGCCCGAGGCCAGGCTCCAATGAGCAGTTCTTC,CASSPRPGSNEQFF
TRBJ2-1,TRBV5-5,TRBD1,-,TGTGCCAGCAGCTTGGATGGGACAGGGGTAAATGAGCAGTTCTTC,CASSLDGTGVNEQFF
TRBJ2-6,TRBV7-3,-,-,TGTGCCAGCAACTCCCGAAGTCTCGGGGCCAACGTCCTGACTTTC,CASNSRSLGANVLTF
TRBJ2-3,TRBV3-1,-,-,TGTGCCAGCAGCCAGACCCGTTCCACAGATACGCAGTATTTT,CASSQTRSTDTQYF
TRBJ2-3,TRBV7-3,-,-,TGTGCCAGCAGCTTATACTGGGACACAGATACGCAGTATTTT,CASSLYWDTDTQYF
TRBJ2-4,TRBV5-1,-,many,TGCGCCAGCAGCCGGAGGGGTACGGGATCCACAAACATTCAGTACTTC,CASSRRGTGSTNIQYF
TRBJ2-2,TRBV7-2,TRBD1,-,TGTGCCAGCAGACCGGACAGGGGGGGACGGTGGGAGCTGTTTTTT,CASRPDRGGRWELFF
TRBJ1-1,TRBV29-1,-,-,TGCAGCGTTGAATACGCCATGAACACTGAAGCTTTCTTT,CSVEYAMNTEAFF
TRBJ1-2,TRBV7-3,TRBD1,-,TGTGCCAGCAGCTTAAAACCACAGGGGCGCGGCTACACCTTC,CASSLKPQGRGYTF
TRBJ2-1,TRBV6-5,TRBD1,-,TGTGCCAGTTCACAGGGGGCCGTCGGAAATGAGCAGTTCTTC,CASSQGAVGNEQFF
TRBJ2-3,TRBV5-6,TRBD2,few,TGTGCCAGCAGCCGAGCGGGACTGTCTAGCACAGATACGCAGTATTTT,CASSRAGLSSTDTQYF
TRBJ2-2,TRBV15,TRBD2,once,TGTGCCACCAGCAGAAATAGCGGGACAAACACCGGGGAGCTGTTTTTT,CATSRNSGTNTGELFF
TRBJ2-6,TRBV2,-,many,TGTGCCAGCAGACCCACAGCCTCTGGGGCCAACGTCCTGACTTTC,CASRPTASGANVLTF